This T cell receptor (beta chain) was sequenced for a study of control samples from healthy donors and cancer patients. Libraries were prepared by immunoSEQ multiplex PCR; TCRdb keeps only in-frame clonotypes and omits some of them. The profile shows about 140,000 clones, 70% to 90% of them singletons. Germline CDR1 SGHDN, CDR2 FVKESK. The CDR3 contains 17 residues. The V gene lost 0 bases and the J gene lost 7 bases, with 18 bases spanning the gap. This clonotype was sampled from a woman in her 30s in good health. The chain uses TRBV14 and TRBJ1-4, with a tentative D call TRBD1 (5 bases). Sequenced input: blood. The CDR3: CASSQDASRDPGEKLFF. CDR3 nucleotide sequence: TGTGCCAGCAGCCAAGACGCGAGCAGGGATCCGGGTGAAAAACTGTTTTTT.